This T cell receptor (beta chain) was captured by sequencing in a study of T cell responses to AZD1222 COVID-19 vaccine. Here immunoSEQ multiplex PCR was the method, and the copy in TCRdb shows in-frame clones only, minus some. The table shows roughly 100,000 clones, with 85% to 90% occurring only once. The germline V gene encodes CDR1 MDHEN and CDR2 SYDVKM. The ends were cut back, 6 bases at V and 0 bases at J, with 8 bases in the middle. The CDR3 length is 14 residues. The chain joins TRBV28 to TRBJ2-2, with no clear D. This clonotype originated in an adult in good health. The input for sequencing was peripheral blood, taken on day 0 of AZD1222 vaccination. The CDR3 loop reads CASSPPANTGELFF. Written as DNA, the CDR3 is TGTGCCAGCAGCCCTCCGGCGAACACCGGGGAGCTGTTTTTT.